These 20 T cell receptor beta chains share one sample of origin, sequenced in a study of T cells in Graves' hyperthyroidism and ophthalmopathy. The TCR beta CDR3 regions underwent amplification using RNA transcripts as the source. The study used the HTBI primer set for a first-round RT-PCR of the TCR CDR3. MiXCR, run by TCRdb on the multiplex PCR reads, gives a single entry per CDR3 protein. Seen here are approximately 490,000 distinct CDR3 sequences, less than 25% observed once, and the top ten hold around 47%. Sequencing input: blood. These receptors all come from a woman between 70 and 85 years old with Graves' ophthalmopathy.

The sample holds a few counts of this clonotype. The chain couples TRBV20-1 to TRBJ2-2; D unclear. Per germline, CDR1 DFQATT and CDR2 SNEGSKA (reference sequence). V lost 2 bases to trimming and J lost 1 base, with 2 bases between them. The CDR3 has 12 amino acids. The CDR3, as DNA: TGCAGTGCTAGAATGAACACCGGGGAGCTGTTTTTT. Residues: CSARMNTGELFF.

This clonotype turned up a few times. The chain uses TRBV7-6 and TRBJ1-1; unclear D gene. V lost 4 bases, J lost 4 bases, and 13 bases lay in between. Germline V gives CDR1 SGHVS, CDR2 FNYEAQ. There are 14 residues in the CDR3. The CDR3 nucleotides are TGTGCCAGCAGCTCGCGGACGATGGGCACTGAAGCTTTCTTT. It specifies CASSSRTMGTEAFF.

V and J are TRBV12-3 or TRBV12-4 and TRBJ1-2; D may be TRBD1 (6 bases). The germline V and J ends were trimmed by 3 bases and 8 bases, with 16 bases remaining between them. The CDR3 contains 14 residues. The CDR3 nucleotides read TGTGCCAGCAGTTTTGGGGCAGGGGTATTAGGCTACACCTTC. Its translation: CASSFGAGVLGYTF.

Concerning this clonotype: An end of the junction does not agree with germline; a read error may underlie this. V gene TRBV10-2 combines with J gene TRBJ2-3; 10 bases are a match to TRBD2. CDR3 length: 16 amino acids. Germline loops: CDR1 WSHSY, CDR2 SAAADI. The CDR3 reads CASSKSAGGPVDTQYF. Written as DNA, the CDR3 is TGCGCCAGCAGTAAGTCAGCGGGAGGGCCGGTAGATACGCAGTATTTT.

J is TRBJ1-5 and V is TRBV5-6; a possible D gene is TRBD1 (5 bases). Per germline, CDR1 SGHDT and CDR2 YYEEEE. The V end was cut by 6 bases, the J end by 6 bases, with 28 bases between. There are 18 residues in the CDR3. The CDR3 DNA reads as TGTGCCAGCAACGACAGTGGGGGGGTTCAGGCGTTCGGTCAGCCCCAGCATTTT. It encodes CASNDSGGVQAFGQPQHF.

This clonotype appeared many times. V usage is TRBV2 and J usage is TRBJ2-7; D might be TRBD1 (6 bases). Trimming took off 3 bases at V and 5 bases at J, with 14 bases between the two ends. The CDR3 sequence is 14 residues long. Germline V gene sequence: CDR1 SNHLY, CDR2 FYNNEI. DNA of the CDR3: TGTGCCAGCAGTGATCCGGCAGGGGCACACGAGCAGTACTTC. Translating gives CASSDPAGAHEQYF.

CDR3 coding DNA: TGTGCCAGCAGCTTTGGTGGTGGTAGCGGGATCTACGAGCAGTACTTC. It specifies CASSFGGGSGIYEQYF. The chain links TRBV7-2 to TRBJ2-7; TRBD2 matches 8 bases. The CDR3 is 16 amino acids. Trimming at V came to 3 bases and at J to 3 bases, leaving 10 bases not matched to a gene. Germline lookup yields CDR1 SGHTA and CDR2 FQGNSA.

V and J are TRBV6-5 and TRBJ2-7; 8 bases map to TRBD2. This CDR3 region has 16 residues. Germline lookup yields CDR1 MNHEY and CDR2 SVGAGI. The V and J ends lost 2 bases and 3 bases, in that order; junction bases with no gene match: 9. The CDR3 protein is CASSYLGGSGIYEQYF. The CDR3 bases are TGTGCCAGCAGTTACCTGGGCGGTAGCGGGATCTACGAGCAGTACTTC.

V is TRBV19 and J is TRBJ1-1; D unclear. V was pared by 6 bases and J by 4 bases, with 12 bases between. This CDR3 comprises 13 residues. Looked up from germline, CDR1 is LNHDA and CDR2 is SQIVND (reference sequence). The CDR3 here is CASRLDGGTEAFF. CDR3 sequence (DNA): TGTGCCAGTAGATTGGACGGTGGCACTGAAGCTTTCTTT. Together with reference TRBV19 and TRBJ1-1, the CDR3 gives the full variable domain: DGGITQSPKYLFRKEGQNVTLSCEQNLNHDAMYWYRQDPGQGLRLIYYSQIVNDFQKGDIAEGYSVSREKKESFPLTVTSAQKNPTAFYLCASRLDGGTEAFFGQGTRLTVV.

This clonotype was counted a few times. The V and J genes are TRBV30 and TRBJ2-3; 8 positions match TRBD2. J was trimmed by 5 bases and V by 3 bases; bases with no gene match: 7. The CDR3 is made up of 14 amino acids. Germline V gives CDR1 GTSNPN, CDR2 SVGIG (reference sequence). Here the CDR3 reads CAWRRSGRGDTQYF. The CDR3 coding sequence is TGTGCCTGGAGGAGGTCCGGGAGGGGAGATACGCAGTATTTT. Full variable domain (outside the CDR3, taken from reference TRBV30 and TRBJ2-3): SQTIHQWPATLVQPVGSPLSLECTVEGTSNPNLYWYRQAAGRGLQLLFYSVGIGQISSEVPQNLSASRPQDRQFILSSKKLLLSDSGFYLCAWRRSGRGDTQYFGPGTRLTVL.

This chain joins TRBV11-1 and TRBJ2-3, with TRBD1 identical over 8 bases. Germline CDR1 reads SGHAT; CDR2 reads FQDESV (reference sequence). This CDR3 is built from 16 residues. V gave up 4 bases and J gave up 0 bases; unmatched junction bases: 6. CDR3 protein: CASSSRQGMSTDTQYF. CDR3 nucleotides: TGTGCCAGCAGCTCAAGACAGGGGATGAGCACAGATACGCAGTATTTT.

This clonotype was picked up many times. The chain carries TRBV27 and TRBJ2-1, with D unresolved. From germline, CDR1 is MNHEY and CDR2 SMNVEV (reference sequence). The CDR3 covers 15 residues. V lost 5 bases and J 0 bases, leaving 11 bases between the germline ends. The CDR3 sequence: CASSLGPSSYNEQFF. The CDR3 nucleotides are TGTGCCAGCAGTCTCGGGCCTAGCTCCTACAATGAGCAGTTCTTC.

This clonotype has only a few counts. The V gene is TRBV9, the J gene TRBJ2-7, with D hard to call. V was shortened by 5 bases and J by 5 bases, with 11 bases between the two germline ends. Germline V CDR1 and CDR2: SGDLS, YYNGEE. The CDR3 has 12 amino acids. CDR3 loop: CASRAPLNEQYF. In DNA, the CDR3 is TGTGCCAGCAGAGCACCTCTAAACGAGCAGTACTTC.

This clonotype appeared a few times. The V gene is TRBV20-1, the J gene TRBJ2-1, with 10 bases that match TRBD2. CDR1 is DFQATT and CDR2 is SNEGSKA in the germline V gene (reference sequence). This CDR3 has 16 residues. V lost 0 bases to trimming and J lost 3 bases; unmatched junction nucleotides: 5. The CDR3 here is CSARDFLAGDYNEQFF. CDR3 DNA sequence: TGCAGTGCTAGAGACTTCCTAGCGGGAGACTACAATGAGCAGTTCTTC.

This clonotype has ten or more counts. DNA for the CDR3: TGTGCCAGCAGTTCCGGGAAATACGAGCAGTACTTC. Its protein is CASSSGKYEQYF. The gene calls are TRBV28 and TRBJ2-7, with D possibly TRBD2 on 5 matching bases. The germline V and J ends were trimmed by 4 bases and 4 bases, with 8 bases remaining between them. Germline V lookup: CDR1 MDHEN, CDR2 SYDVKM. CDR3 length equals 12 residues. The variable domain in full, completed from reference TRBV28 and TRBJ2-7, reads DVKVTQSSRYLVKRTGEKVFLECVQDMDHENMFWYRQDPGLGLRLIYFSYDVKMKEKGDIPEGYSVSREKKERFSLILESASTNQTSMYLCASSSGKYEQYFGPGTRLTVT.

V and J are TRBV6-5 and TRBJ1-1; no firm D call. The CDR3 totals 14 residues. V was trimmed by 6 bases and J by 3 bases, leaving 14 bases between them. Germline CDR1 is MNHEY and CDR2 is SVGAGI. CDR3 amino acids: CASRYMGRDTEAFF. The CDR3 DNA reads as TGTGCCAGCAGGTACATGGGTAGGGACACTGAAGCTTTCTTT.

This clonotype was counted a few times. This chain connects TRBV20-1 to TRBJ2-1; D uncertain. Germline V gives CDR1 DFQATT, CDR2 SNEGSKA (reference sequence). Trimming pared 6 bases from V and 4 bases from J, leaving 19 bases between. This CDR3 is 15 amino acids long. CDR3 amino acids: CSAKPLGSFYNEQFF. The CDR3 nucleotides read TGCAGTGCCAAGCCCCTGGGTAGTTTTTACAATGAGCAGTTCTTC.

On this clonotype itself: A much larger clone lies a single base off, so this may be a read error. The chain joins TRBV11-2 to TRBJ2-5, with D uncertain. V lost 0 bases, J lost 7 bases, and 9 bases lay in between. This CDR3 comprises 13 residues. Per germline, CDR1 SGHAT and CDR2 FQNNGV. CDR3 sequence reads: CASSLEVVGTQYF. DNA of the CDR3: TGTGCCAGCAGCTTAGAAGTGGTGGGGACCCAGTACTTC.

The rearrangement links TRBV5-6 to TRBJ2-2; possibly TRBD1 or TRBD2 for D (6 bases each). The CDR3 contains 15 residues. Germline CDR1 is SGHDT and CDR2 is YYEEEE. V lost 5 bases and J lost 3, with 14 bases in between. CDR3 DNA sequence: TGTGCCAGCAGGAAGGGGGGTGTTTACACCGGGGAGCTGTTTTTT. Encoded protein: CASRKGGVYTGELFF.

A note on this clonotype: Being one base from a much bigger clone, this may be a read error. The rearrangement joins TRBV3-1 to TRBJ1-1; 9 nucleotides match TRBD1. The V gene's germline CDR1 is LGHDT and CDR2 YNNKEL (reference sequence). The CDR3 sequence is 14 residues long. CDR3 region: CASSQGQGYTEAFF. CDR3 coding DNA: TGTGCCAGCAGTCAAGGACAGGGGTACACTGAAGCTTTCTTT. Variable domain in full (rest from reference TRBV3-1 and TRBJ1-1): DTAVSQTPKYLVTQMGNDKSIKCEQNLGHDTMYWYKQDSKKFLKIMFSYNNKELIINETVPNRFSPKSPDKAHLNLHINSLELGDSAVYFCASSQGQGYTEAFFGQGTRLTVV.